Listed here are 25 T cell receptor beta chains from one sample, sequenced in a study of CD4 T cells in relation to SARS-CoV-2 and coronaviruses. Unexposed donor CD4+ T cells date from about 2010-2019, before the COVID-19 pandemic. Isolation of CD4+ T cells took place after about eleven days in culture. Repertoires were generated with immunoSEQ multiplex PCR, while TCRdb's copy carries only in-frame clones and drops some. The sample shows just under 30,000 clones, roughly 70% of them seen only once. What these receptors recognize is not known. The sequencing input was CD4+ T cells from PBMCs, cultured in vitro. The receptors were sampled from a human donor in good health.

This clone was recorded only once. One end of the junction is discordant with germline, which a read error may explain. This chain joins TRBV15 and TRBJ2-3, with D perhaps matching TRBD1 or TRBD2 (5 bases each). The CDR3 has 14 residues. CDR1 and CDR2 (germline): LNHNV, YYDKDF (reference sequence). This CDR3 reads CATSRGQGTDTQYF. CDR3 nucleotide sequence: TGCGCCACCAGCAGAGGGCAGGGAACAGATACGCAGTATTTT.

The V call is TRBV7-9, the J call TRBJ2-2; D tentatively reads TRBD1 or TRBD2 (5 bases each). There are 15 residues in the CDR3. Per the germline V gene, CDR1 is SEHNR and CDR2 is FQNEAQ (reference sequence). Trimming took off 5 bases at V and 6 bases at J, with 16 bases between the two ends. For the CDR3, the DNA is TGTGCCAGCAGCCGGAGCCTTGTGGGGGCCGGGGAGCTGTTTTTT. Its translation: CASSRSLVGAGELFF.

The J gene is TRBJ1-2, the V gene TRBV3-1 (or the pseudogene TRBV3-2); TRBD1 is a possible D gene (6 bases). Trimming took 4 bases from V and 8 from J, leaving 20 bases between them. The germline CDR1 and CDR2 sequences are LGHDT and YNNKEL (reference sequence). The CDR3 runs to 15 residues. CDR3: CASSPRTAAGRGYTF. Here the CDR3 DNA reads TGTGCCAGCAGCCCCCGGACAGCCGCCGGGCGGGGCTACACCTTC.

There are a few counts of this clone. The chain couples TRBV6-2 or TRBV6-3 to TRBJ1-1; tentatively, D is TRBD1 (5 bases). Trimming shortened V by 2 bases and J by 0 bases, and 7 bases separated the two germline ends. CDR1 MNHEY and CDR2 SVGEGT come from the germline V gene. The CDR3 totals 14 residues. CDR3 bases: TGTGCCAGCAGTTACCCGGGGGTGAACACTGAAGCTTTCTTT. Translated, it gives CASSYPGVNTEAFF.

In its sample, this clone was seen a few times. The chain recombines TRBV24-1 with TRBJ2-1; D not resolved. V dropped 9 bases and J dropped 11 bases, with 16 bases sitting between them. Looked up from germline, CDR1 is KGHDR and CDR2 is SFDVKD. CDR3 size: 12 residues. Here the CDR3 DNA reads TGTGCCACCTCCCGATCGGGCAGTAAGCAGTTCTTC. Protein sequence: CATSRSGSKQFF.

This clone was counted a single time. CDR3 region: CASSSGVTDTQYF. CDR3 DNA: TGTGCCAGCAGCTCTGGGGTTACAGATACGCAGTATTTT. The chain carries TRBV7-2 and TRBJ2-3; D is undetermined. Germline CDR1 is SGHTA and CDR2 is FQGNSA. CDR3 size: 13 residues. V shed 4 bases and J shed 3 bases, with 8 bases lying between them.

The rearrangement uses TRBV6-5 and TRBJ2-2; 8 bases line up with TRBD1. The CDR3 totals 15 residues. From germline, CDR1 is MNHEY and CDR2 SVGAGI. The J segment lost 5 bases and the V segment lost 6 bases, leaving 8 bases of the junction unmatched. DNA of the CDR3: TGTGCCAGCAGGGCGGACAGGGTGCGGACCGGGGAGCTGTTTTTT. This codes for CASRADRVRTGELFF.

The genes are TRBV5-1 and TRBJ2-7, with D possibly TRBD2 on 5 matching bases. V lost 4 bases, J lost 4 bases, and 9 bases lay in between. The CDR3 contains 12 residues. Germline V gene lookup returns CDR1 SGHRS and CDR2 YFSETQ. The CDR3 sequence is CASSQLGYEQYF. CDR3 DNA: TGCGCCAGCAGCCAACTAGGGTACGAGCAGTACTTC.

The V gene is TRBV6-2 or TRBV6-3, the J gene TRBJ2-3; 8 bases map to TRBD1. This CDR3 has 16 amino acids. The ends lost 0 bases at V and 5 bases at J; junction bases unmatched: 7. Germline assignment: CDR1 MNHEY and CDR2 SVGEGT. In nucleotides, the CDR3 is TGTGCCAGCAGTTACTCGCAGGGGGCCCACGGAGATACGCAGTATTTT. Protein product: CASSYSQGAHGDTQYF.

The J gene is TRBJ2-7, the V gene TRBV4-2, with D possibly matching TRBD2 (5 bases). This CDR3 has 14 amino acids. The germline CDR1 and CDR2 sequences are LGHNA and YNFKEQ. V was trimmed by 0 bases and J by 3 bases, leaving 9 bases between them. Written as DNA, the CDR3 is TGTGCCAGCAGCCAAGATAGGACTGACTACGAGCAGTACTTC. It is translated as CASSQDRTDYEQYF.

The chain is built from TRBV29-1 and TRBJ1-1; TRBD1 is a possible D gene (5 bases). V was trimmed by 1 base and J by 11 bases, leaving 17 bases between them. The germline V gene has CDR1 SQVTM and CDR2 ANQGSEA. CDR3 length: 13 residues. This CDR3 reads CSVEGGGTPGAFF. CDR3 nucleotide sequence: TGCAGCGTTGAAGGAGGAGGTACCCCAGGGGCTTTCTTT.

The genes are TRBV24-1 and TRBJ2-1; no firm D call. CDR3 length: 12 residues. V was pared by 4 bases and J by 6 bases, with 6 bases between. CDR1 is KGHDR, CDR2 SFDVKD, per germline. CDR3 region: CATSDHLNEQFF. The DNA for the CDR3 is TGTGCCACCAGTGACCATCTCAATGAGCAGTTCTTC.

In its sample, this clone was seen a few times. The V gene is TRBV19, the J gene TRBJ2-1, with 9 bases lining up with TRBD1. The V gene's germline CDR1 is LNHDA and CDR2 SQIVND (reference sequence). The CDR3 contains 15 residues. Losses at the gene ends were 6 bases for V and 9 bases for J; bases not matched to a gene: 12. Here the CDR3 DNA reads TGTGCCAGTAGACCAACGGACAGGGGATTATCTGAGCAGTTCTTC. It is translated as CASRPTDRGLSEQFF.

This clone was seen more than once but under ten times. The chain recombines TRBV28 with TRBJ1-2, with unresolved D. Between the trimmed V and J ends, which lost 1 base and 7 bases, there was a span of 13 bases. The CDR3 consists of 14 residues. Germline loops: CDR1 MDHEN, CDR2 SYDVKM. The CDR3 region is CASSLFSGLRGYTF. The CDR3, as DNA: TGTGCCAGCAGTTTATTTTCCGGGCTTCGTGGCTACACCTTC.

This CDR3 reads CASSVRQAGYTF. The DNA for the CDR3 is TGTGCCAGCAGTGTCCGGCAGGCTGGCTACACCTTC. This rearrangement joins TRBV2 to TRBJ1-2; D unclear. CDR1 is SNHLY, CDR2 FYNNEI, per germline. With 4 bases removed from V and 7 bases from J, the gap between germline ends came to 10 bases. The CDR3 runs to 12 residues. Full variable domain (outside the CDR3, taken from reference TRBV2 and TRBJ1-2): EPEVTQTPSHQVTQMGQEVILRCVPISNHLYFYWYRQILGQKVEFLVSFYNNEISEKSEIFDDQFSVERPDGSNFTLKIRSTKLEDSAMYFCASSVRQAGYTFGSGTRLTVV.

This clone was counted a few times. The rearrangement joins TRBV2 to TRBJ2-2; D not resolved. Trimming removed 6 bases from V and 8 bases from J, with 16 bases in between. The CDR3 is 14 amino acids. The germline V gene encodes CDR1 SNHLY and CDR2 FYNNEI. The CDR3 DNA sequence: TGTGCCAGCAGCCAAACCGAAACACGGGGGGAGCTGTTTTTT. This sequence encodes CASSQTETRGELFF.

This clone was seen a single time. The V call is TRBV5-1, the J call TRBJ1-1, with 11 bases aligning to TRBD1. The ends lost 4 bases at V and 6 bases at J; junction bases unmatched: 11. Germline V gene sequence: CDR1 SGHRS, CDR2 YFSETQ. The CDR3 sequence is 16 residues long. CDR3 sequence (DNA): TGCGCCAGCAGCCCCGAGTGGACAGGGGGCGGCGCTGAAGCTTTCTTT. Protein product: CASSPEWTGGGAEAFF. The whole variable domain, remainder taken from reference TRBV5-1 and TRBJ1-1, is KAGVTQTPRYLIKTRGQQVTLSCSPISGHRSVSWYQQTPGQGLQFLFEYFSETQRNKGNFPGRFSGRQFSNSRSEMNVSTLELGDSALYLCASSPEWTGGGAEAFFGQGTRLTVV.

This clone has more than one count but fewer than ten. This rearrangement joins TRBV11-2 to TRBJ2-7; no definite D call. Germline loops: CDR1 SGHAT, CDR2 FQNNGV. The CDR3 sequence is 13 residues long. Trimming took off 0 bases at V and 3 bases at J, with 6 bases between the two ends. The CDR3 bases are TGTGCCAGCAGCTTAGATCTGCGCTACGAGCAGTACTTC. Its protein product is CASSLDLRYEQYF.

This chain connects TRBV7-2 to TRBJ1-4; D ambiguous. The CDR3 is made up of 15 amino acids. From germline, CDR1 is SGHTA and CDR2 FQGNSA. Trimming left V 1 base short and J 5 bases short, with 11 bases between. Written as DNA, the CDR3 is TGTGCCAGCAGCTTAGTGTCCCAGTCAAATGAAAAACTGTTTTTT. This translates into CASSLVSQSNEKLFF.

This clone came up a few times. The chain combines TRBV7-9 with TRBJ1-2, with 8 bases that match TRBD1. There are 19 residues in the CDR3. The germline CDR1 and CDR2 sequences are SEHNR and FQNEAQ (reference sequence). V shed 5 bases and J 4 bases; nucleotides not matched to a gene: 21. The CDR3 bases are TGTGCCAGCAGCCCCCAGTACCGAGACAGGGGAGGACTAGGCTATGGCTACACCTTC. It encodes CASSPQYRDRGGLGYGYTF.

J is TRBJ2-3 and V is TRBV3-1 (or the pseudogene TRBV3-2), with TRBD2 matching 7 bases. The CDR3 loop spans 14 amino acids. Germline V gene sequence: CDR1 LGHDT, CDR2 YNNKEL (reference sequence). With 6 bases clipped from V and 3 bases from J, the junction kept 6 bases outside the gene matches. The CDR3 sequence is CASSRGAGTDTQYF. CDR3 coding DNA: TGTGCCAGCAGTCGGGGAGCGGGAACAGATACGCAGTATTTT.

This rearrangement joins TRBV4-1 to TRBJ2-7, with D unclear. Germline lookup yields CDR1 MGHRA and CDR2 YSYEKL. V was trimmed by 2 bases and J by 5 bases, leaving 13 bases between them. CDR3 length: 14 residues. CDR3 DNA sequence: TGCGCCAGCAGCCAACCTCGGAGTACCAACGAGCAGTACTTC. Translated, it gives CASSQPRSTNEQYF.

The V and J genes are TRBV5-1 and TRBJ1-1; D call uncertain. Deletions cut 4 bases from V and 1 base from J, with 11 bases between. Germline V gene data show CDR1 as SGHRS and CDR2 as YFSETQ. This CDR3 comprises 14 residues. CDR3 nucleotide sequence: TGCGCCAGCAGCCCAAAACCGCCGAACACTGAAGCTTTCTTT. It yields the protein CASSPKPPNTEAFF. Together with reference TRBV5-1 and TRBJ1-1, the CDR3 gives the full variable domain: KAGVTQTPRYLIKTRGQQVTLSCSPISGHRSVSWYQQTPGQGLQFLFEYFSETQRNKGNFPGRFSGRQFSNSRSEMNVSTLELGDSALYLCASSPKPPNTEAFFGQGTRLTVV.

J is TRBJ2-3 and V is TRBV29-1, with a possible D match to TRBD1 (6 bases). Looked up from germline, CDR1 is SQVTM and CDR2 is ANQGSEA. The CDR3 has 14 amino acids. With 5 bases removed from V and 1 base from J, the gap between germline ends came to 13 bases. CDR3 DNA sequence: TGCAGCGTTCCAACAGGGTCAGGCACAGATACGCAGTATTTT. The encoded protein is CSVPTGSGTDTQYF.

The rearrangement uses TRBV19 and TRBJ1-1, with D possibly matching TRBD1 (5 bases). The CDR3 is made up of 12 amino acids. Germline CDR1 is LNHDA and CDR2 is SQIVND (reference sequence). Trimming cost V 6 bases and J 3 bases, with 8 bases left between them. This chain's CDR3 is CASRGGYTEAFF. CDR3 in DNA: TGTGCCAGTAGGGGGGGGTACACTGAAGCTTTCTTT.